The rows below give T cell receptor beta chains drawn from one sample of a study of cytomegalovirus exposure and HLA in healthy donors. Clones were read by immunoSEQ multiplex PCR, and TCRdb kept only the in-frame ones, dropping some. The sample holds roughly 150,000 clones; approximately 80% are singletons and the top ten take more than 2.5%. The material sequenced was PBMCs. Every receptor here comes from a male donor in good health and CMV-seronegative. CDR3s include the opening cysteine and the closing phenylalanine or tryptophan. A D gene is named only where the DNA matches it firmly. Rows may omit the clone size; those that give it use once, few, many or a size class.

TRBD1,TRBJ1-5,TRBV27,once,13,CASSGTGGQPQHF,TGTGCCAGCAGTGGGACAGGCGGTCAGCCCCAGCATTTT
-,TRBJ1-4,TRBV5-6,-,15,CASSFLRGGDEKLFF,TGTGCCAGCAGCTTTCTCAGGGGTGGTGATGAAAAACTGTTTTTT
-,TRBJ1-5,TRBV27,-,14,CASSLLGSNQPQHF,TGTGCCAGCAGTTTACTCGGTAGCAATCAGCCCCAGCATTTT
TRBD2,TRBJ2-7,TRBV13,-,15,CASSLASGVYYEQYF,TGTGCCAGCAGCTTGGCCAGCGGGGTATACTACGAGCAGTACTTC
TRBD2,TRBJ2-5,TRBV9,-,13,CASSTGGKETQYF,TGTGCCAGCAGCACCGGGGGGAAAGAGACCCAGTACTTC
-,TRBJ1-1,TRBV7-3,-,14,CASSLGLPNTEAFF,TGTGCCAGCAGCTTGGGACTGCCAAACACTGAAGCTTTCTTT
-,TRBJ1-1,TRBV28,few,16,CASSLSGGVGVTEAFF,TGTGCCAGCAGTTTGTCGGGGGGAGTTGGGGTCACTGAAGCTTTCTTT
TRBD2,TRBJ2-7,TRBV10-3,once,18,CAISVRGSGSPPHYEQYF,TGTGCCATCAGTGTGAGAGGGAGCGGGAGCCCTCCCCATTACGAGCAGTACTTC
TRBD1,TRBJ2-2,TRBV11-1,-,15,CASSLGTGGIGELFF,TGTGCCAGCAGCCTCGGGACAGGTGGAATCGGGGAGCTGTTTTTT
TRBD2,TRBJ2-2,TRBV2,-,13,CASSGDYSGELFF,TGTGCCAGCAGTGGGGACTATTCCGGGGAGCTGTTTTTT
TRBD2,TRBJ2-7,TRBV4-3,-,18,CASTPRVTSGSSSYEQYF,TGCGCCAGCACCCCCAGGGTGACTAGCGGGAGTTCTTCGTACGAGCAGTACTTC
-,TRBJ1-2,TRBV7-2,few,13,CASSPDGLHGYTF,TGTGCCAGCAGCCCGGACGGACTACATGGCTACACCTTC
TRBD2,TRBJ2-1,TRBV18,-,15,CASSMGTSGYNEQFF,TGTGCCAGCTCAATGGGGACTAGCGGATACAATGAGCAGTTCTTC
TRBD2,TRBJ2-1,TRBV6-5,-,15,CASSYVSGRGNEQFF,TGTGCCAGCAGTTACGTTTCCGGGAGGGGGAATGAGCAGTTCTTC
TRBD1,TRBJ2-2,TRBV27,few,14,CASSPGQGVGELFF,TGTGCCAGCAGTCCTGGACAGGGAGTCGGGGAGCTGTTTTTT
TRBD2,TRBJ2-3,TRBV27,-,16,CASSLLAGAGTDTQYF,TGTGCCAGCAGTTTACTAGCGGGAGCTGGCACAGATACGCAGTATTTT
-,TRBJ1-2,TRBV5-4,-,15,CASSYADTRDYGYTF,TGTGCCAGCAGCTACGCGGACACCAGGGACTATGGCTACACCTTC
-,TRBJ2-2,TRBV28,few,17,CASSLGWGTSLAGELFF,TGTGCCAGCAGTTTAGGGTGGGGAACTAGCCTCGCCGGGGAGCTGTTTTTT
-,TRBJ2-7,TRBV21-1,-,16,CASSKYLERGAYEQYF,TGTGCCAGCAGCAAATACCTGGAGCGGGGGGCCTACGAGCAGTACTTC
TRBD1,TRBJ1-5,TRBV29-1,-,14,CSAVTGLSNQPQHF,TGCAGCGCTGTGACAGGGCTCTCTAATCAGCCCCAGCATTTT
TRBD1,TRBJ2-5,TRBV5-5,-,15,CASSVPTRGQGTQYF,TGTGCCAGCAGCGTCCCGACAAGGGGGCAAGGGACCCAGTACTTC
-,TRBJ2-3,TRBV27,-,14,CASSLVGLPDTQYF,TGTGCCAGCAGTCTCGTGGGACTGCCAGATACGCAGTATTTT
-,TRBJ1-3,TRBV2,few,14,CASSESVKGNTIYF,TGTGCCAGCAGTGAATCAGTCAAGGGGAACACCATATATTTT
TRBD1,TRBJ2-5,TRBV7-8,-,13,CASSPDRAETQYF,TGTGCCAGCAGCCCGGACAGGGCGGAGACCCAGTACTTC
-,TRBJ2-3,TRBV5-4,-,13,CASSPLAADTQYF,TGTGCCAGCAGTCCACTAGCCGCAGATACGCAGTATTTT
-,TRBJ1-1,TRBV11-2,-,13,CASSLGGGQVPFF,TGTGCCAGCAGCTTAGGGGGGGGGCAGGTTCCTTTCTTT
-,TRBJ1-1,TRBV5-1,-,14,CASSLGGEETEAFF,TGCGCCAGCAGCTTGGGGGGAGAAGAAACTGAAGCTTTCTTT
-,TRBJ1-2,TRBV4-2,-,14,CASGPGHAVYGYTF,TGTGCCAGCGGACCGGGACACGCTGTCTATGGCTACACCTTC
-,TRBJ1-5,TRBV12-5,-,15,CASGLDRVRYQPQHF,TGTGCTAGTGGTTTGGACAGGGTGAGGTATCAGCCCCAGCATTTT
TRBD2,TRBJ2-2,TRBV7-3,-,18,CASSLMGLAGTNTGELFF,TGTGCCAGCAGCTTAATGGGACTAGCGGGAACGAACACCGGGGAGCTGTTTTTT
TRBD1,TRBJ2-7,TRBV28,-,15,CASSTPDRAAYEQYF,TGTGCCAGCAGCACCCCTGACAGGGCTGCCTACGAGCAGTACTTC
-,TRBJ2-7,TRBV27,-,13,CASSLTRSYEQYF,TGTGCCAGCAGTTTAACGAGATCCTACGAGCAGTACTTC
-,TRBJ1-4,TRBV5-4,-,13,CASRGWGNEKLFF,TGTGCCAGCCGAGGTTGGGGCAACGAAAAACTGTTTTTT
TRBD1,TRBJ2-7,TRBV4-3,-,15,CASSQVRDRGDEQYF,TGCGCCAGCAGCCAAGTCCGGGACAGGGGGGACGAGCAGTACTTC
TRBD2,TRBJ2-1,TRBV6-6,-,13,CASGGGRALEQFF,TGTGCCAGTGGGGGAGGGAGGGCTCTCGAGCAGTTCTTC
-,TRBJ1-5,TRBV7-8,-,12,CASSIRDQPQHF,TGTGCCAGCAGCATCCGGGATCAGCCCCAGCATTTT
TRBD1,TRBJ2-3,TRBV2,-,19,CASSARPTPQGRRADTQYF,TGTGCCAGCAGTGCCCGACCGACCCCACAGGGGCGAAGGGCAGATACGCAGTATTTT
TRBD2,TRBJ2-1,TRBV19,-,17,CASSINAGGYSYNEQFF,TGTGCCAGTAGTATCAATGCGGGAGGTTACTCCTACAATGAGCAGTTCTTC
-,TRBJ1-4,TRBV27,-,14,CASSSLSTNEKLFF,TGTGCCAGCAGTTCCCTCTCCACTAATGAAAAACTGTTTTTT
TRBD2,TRBJ2-2,TRBV2,few,13,CASELAGAGELFF,TGTGCCAGCGAACTAGCGGGTGCCGGGGAGCTGTTTTTT
TRBD1,TRBJ1-1,TRBV19,few,15,CASRYRGGMNTEAFF,TGTGCCAGTAGGTACAGGGGTGGGATGAACACTGAAGCTTTCTTT
-,TRBJ1-6,TRBV27,-,14,CASSYRSENSPLHF,TGTGCCAGCAGTTATAGAAGTGAGAATTCACCCCTCCACTTT
-,TRBJ2-7,TRBV12-2,-,10,CASRPSQQYF,TGTGCAAGTCGCCCCTCCCAGCAGTACTTC
-,TRBJ1-1,TRBV11-2,-,13,CASSLQENTEAFF,TGTGCCAGCAGCTTACAGGAGAACACTGAAGCTTTCTTT
-,TRBJ2-2,TRBV25-1,-,14,CASSESGETGELFF,TGTGCCAGCAGTGAATCGGGGGAAACCGGGGAGCTGTTTTTT
TRBD2,TRBJ2-2,TRBV27,once,16,CASSLTSGANTGELFF,TGTGCCAGCAGTTTAACCAGCGGGGCGAACACCGGGGAGCTGTTTTTT
TRBD1,TRBJ2-7,TRBV11-2,-,14,CASSLGQGDYEQYF,TGTGCCAGCAGTCTGGGACAGGGCGATTACGAGCAGTACTTC
-,TRBJ2-7,TRBV10-2,-,14,CASRPQGRDYEQYF,TGCGCCAGCAGACCCCAGGGGAGAGACTACGAGCAGTACTTC
-,TRBJ1-3,TRBV5-4,-,14,CASSLASSGNTIYF,TGTGCCAGCAGCTTGGCCAGCTCTGGAAACACCATATATTTT
TRBD2,TRBJ2-3,TRBV5-6,-,16,CASSLGLAGRADTQYF,TGTGCCAGCAGCTTGGGCCTAGCGGGACGGGCAGATACGCAGTATTTT
-,TRBJ2-6,TRBV19,-,15,CASSYGLSGANVLTF,TGTGCCAGTAGTTACGGTCTCTCTGGGGCCAACGTCCTGACTTTC
TRBD2,TRBJ2-3,TRBV6-5,few,16,CASSWGLAGGTLAQYF,TGTGCCAGCAGTTGGGGACTAGCGGGAGGTACCCTCGCGCAGTATTTT
TRBD2,TRBJ2-2,TRBV7-6,-,17,CASSLVGAGESTGELFF,TGTGCCAGCAGCTTAGTGGGAGCGGGAGAGAGTACCGGGGAGCTGTTTTTT
-,TRBJ2-5,TRBV5-6,-,14,CASSWGGLGETQYF,TGTGCCAGCAGCTGGGGGGGCTTGGGGGAGACCCAGTACTTC
-,TRBJ2-1,TRBV12-5,-,16,CASAHPGREYYNEQFF,TGTGCTAGTGCCCACCCGGGACGGGAGTACTACAATGAGCAGTTCTTC